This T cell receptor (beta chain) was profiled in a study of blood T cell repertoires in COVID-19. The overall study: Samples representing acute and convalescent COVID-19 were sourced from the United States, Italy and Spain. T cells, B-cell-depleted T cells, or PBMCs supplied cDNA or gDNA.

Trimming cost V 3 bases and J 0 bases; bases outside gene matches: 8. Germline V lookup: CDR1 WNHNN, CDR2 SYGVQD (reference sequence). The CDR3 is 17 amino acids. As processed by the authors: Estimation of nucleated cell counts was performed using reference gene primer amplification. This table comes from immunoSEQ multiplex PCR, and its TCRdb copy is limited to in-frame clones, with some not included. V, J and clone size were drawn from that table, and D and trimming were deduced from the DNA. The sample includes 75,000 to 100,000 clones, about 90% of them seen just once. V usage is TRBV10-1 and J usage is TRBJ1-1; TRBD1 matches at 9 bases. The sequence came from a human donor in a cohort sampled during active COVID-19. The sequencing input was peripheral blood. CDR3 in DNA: TGCGCCAGCAGTGATAGAAACAGGGGGCAAGTGAACACTGAAGCTTTCTTT. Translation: CASSDRNRGQVNTEAFF.